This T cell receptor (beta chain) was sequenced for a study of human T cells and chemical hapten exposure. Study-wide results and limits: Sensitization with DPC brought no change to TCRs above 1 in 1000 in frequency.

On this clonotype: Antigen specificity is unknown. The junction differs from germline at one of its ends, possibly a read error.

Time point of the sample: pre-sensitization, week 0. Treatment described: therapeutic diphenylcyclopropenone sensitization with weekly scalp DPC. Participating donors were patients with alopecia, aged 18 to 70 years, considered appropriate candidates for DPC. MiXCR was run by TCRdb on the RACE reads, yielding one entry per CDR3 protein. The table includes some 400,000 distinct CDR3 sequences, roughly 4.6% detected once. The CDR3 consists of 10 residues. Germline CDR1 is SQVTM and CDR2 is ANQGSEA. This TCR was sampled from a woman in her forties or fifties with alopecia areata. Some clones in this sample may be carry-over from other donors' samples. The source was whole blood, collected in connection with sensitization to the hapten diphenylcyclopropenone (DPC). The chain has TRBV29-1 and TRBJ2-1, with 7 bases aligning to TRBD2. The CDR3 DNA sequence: TGCAGCATTGCCCCAGCGGGATACCTCTTC. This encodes CSIAPAGYLF.